This T cell receptor (beta chain) was sequenced during a study of regulatory T cells in long-lasting Graves disease (dated by TCRdb to the early 2020s). With regard to the full study: Antithyroid drugs had been taken for less than 3 months by newly diagnosed Graves' disease patients. Patients with persistent Graves' disease were compared with patients with newly diagnosed Graves' disease using TCR sequencing and RNA sequencing of peripheral blood. The study was registered as a clinical trial and conducted in China. A total of around 35 samples underwent TCR sequencing: some 13 from persistent and approximately 20 from newly diagnosed Graves' disease patients. General study outcomes and caveats: Because the primary lesion, thyroid tissue, could not be accessed, the study looked at peripheral blood alone. Sequencing and analysis were limited to the TCR beta chain. More public clonotypes were shared among persistent patients (under 3,000) than among newly diagnosed patients (over 900). Lower TCR Shannon entropy and fewer highly expanded clones were observed in persistent Graves' disease patients than in newly diagnosed patients, which suggested clonal expansion. The authors acknowledged the small sample size as a limitation that may reduce accuracy. TRBV28, TRBJ1-2 and TRBJ2-5 were preferentially used in persistent disease, while TRBV20-1 and TRBJ2-1 were favored in newly diagnosed disease.

The CDR3 numbers 14 residues from cysteine through phenylalanine. Kept here is only the CDR3 DNA, which spans 42 bases and is read in frame from base 1. Relative to germline, V is 6 bases shorter and J is 8 bases shorter, with 17 bases between their ends. The germline V gene encodes CDR1 DFQATT and CDR2 SNEGSKA (reference sequence). The sample's time point label, decoded: newly diagnosed GD, antithyroid drugs for less than 3 months. For both TCR sequencing and RNA sequencing, RNA was extracted from PBMCs using TRIzol. The diagnosis of Graves' disease was made according to American Thyroid Association guidelines. Recruitment of patients was carried out at an endocrinology department in Xi'an, China. Each patient gave about 10 milliliters of peripheral blood, collected in an EDTA anticoagulant tube. Ficoll Paque Plus density gradient separation was used to isolate PBMCs, and no additional T cell sorting was done. An Agilent 2100 Bioanalyzer and agarose gel were used to check RNA quality, while a NanoDrop 2000 measured RNA concentration.

This clonotype has only a few counts. Its antigen target is currently unknown. No qualities accompany the bases; no much larger clone lies one base away. The library was made by multiplex PCR. Sequencing instrument: Illumina HiSeq 4000. CDR3 regions were amplified by Arm-PCR with iRepertoire HTBI primers to construct TCR beta libraries. Gel purification was performed on PCR products prior to sequencing. The study's processing was this. A total of 62 TRBV and 14 TRBJ segments were identified across samples and were used for gene usage analysis of CDR3 amino acid clonotypes. COPE and FqMerger were used to merge filtered high-quality paired reads into contigs. BLAST was used to align contigs to IMGT TRBV, TRBD and TRBJ reference genes, and CDR3 was defined according to IMGT. Any clonotype with a frequency above 0.1% was counted as a highly expanded clone. Shannon entropy served as the measure of repertoire diversity, while the Gini coefficient captured V-J evenness. Clonotypes shared by more than one individual were considered public. Using fastp at Q25 and MiXCR, TCRdb reprocessed the public reads and kept productive beta chains. Each entry merges the rows of one CDR3 protein and shows their most common DNA and genes. TCRdb, not the original authors, processed these V and J calls. The sample records approximately 350,000 distinct CDR3 sequences, over 15% of which are singletons. The ten largest clones take up roughly 27% of the sample.

In addition, the sample was reused for a study of T cells in Graves' hyperthyroidism and ophthalmopathy. Reported in the second study: Graves' hyperthyroidism was defined as stable when no progression to ophthalmopathy occurred over 18 months of follow-up. Hyperthyroidism patients were aged 18 to 65 years and newly diagnosed, with disease duration of less than 2 months. The study excluded patients with uncontrolled infections, other autoimmune diseases, pregnancy or lactation. Clinical symptoms, serum thyroxine and TRAb, thyroid ultrasound, and orbital computed tomography formed the basis for the diagnoses. The TCR CDR3 was subjected to a first round of RT-PCR using the HTBI primer set and the Qiagen OneStep RT-PCR kit. Most expanded thyroid clonotypes (frequency above 0.001) were also detected in blood, a finding suggesting that blood repertoires may reflect thyroid immune responses. A model built on a 13 V-J signature distinguished ophthalmopathy from stable hyperthyroidism, reaching 87.88% sensitivity and 81% to 83% specificity in cross-validation and 80%/75% in testing. In validation, progression to ophthalmopathy was predicted by the model with nearly 71% sensitivity and 72% to 80% specificity, a median of roughly 6 months before onset. TCR V-J signatures able to tell the groups apart were searched for in a discovery cohort of 90 to 100 patients, of whom fewer than 45 had Graves' ophthalmopathy and roughly 57 had stable Graves' hyperthyroidism. Prospective prediction of ophthalmopathy was tested in an independent validation cohort consisting of 18 hyperthyroidism patients and some 16 patients who later progressed to ophthalmopathy. The roughly 91 discovery patients were randomly split 7:3 into training and test sets. The study also compared thyroid tissue and blood T-cell repertoires from roughly six Graves' hyperthyroidism patients. After blood sampling, hyperthyroidism patients were treated with methimazole at a starting dose of 30 mg daily, and ophthalmopathy patients were treated with high-dose intravenous methylprednisolone. The libraries were constructed in a second round of multiplex PCR and then size-selected and purified. Sequencing of the libraries was done on an Illumina HiSeq2000 using paired-end 100 bp reads. SOAPnuke was used to process the raw data, removing reads that contained adapters or uncalled bases, had a mean Phred below 15, or lacked an exact match to the constant primer or identifier. High-quality paired reads were merged with COPE v1.2.5, and unique nucleotide sequences were defined as clonotypes. MiTCR v1.1 was used to align clonotypes to the IMGT TRBV, TRBD and TRBJ reference segments. Analysis was restricted to V-J combinations with a frequency above 0.0001, which covered roughly 99% of repertoires. A TCS score was defined as the ratio between F50 (clonal expansion) and ExV (chaos), using BLOSUM62-based TCRdist between CDR3 peptides within each V-J. Welch's t-statistics and random forest reduced several hundred V-J features to 13, which were used in a naive Bayes classifier (R e1071). No statistical method was used to set the sample size in advance, and investigators knew the group allocation. TCR Vbeta CDR3 sequencing of roughly 140 peripheral blood samples (approximately 44 ophthalmopathy, approximately 80 hyperthyroidism and about 17 progressor patients) is reported in the paper.

The sequence derives from a man aged 35-49 years with Graves disease. Donor details come from another sample of the same person, matched by shared clones. The sequenced sample was peripheral blood mononuclear cells (PBMCs), obtained at new diagnosis, from a patient treated with antithyroid drugs. The V gene is TRBV20-1 and the J gene is TRBJ1-6; the D gene cannot be named for sure. The sequence in DNA is TGCAGTGCCACCCCGTGGGGTGGGGATTCACCCCTCCACTTT. Its protein is CSATPWGGDSPLHF.